These 4 T cell receptor beta chains came from one sample sequenced in a study of shared clonotypes between healthy human individuals. Here immunoSEQ multiplex PCR was the method, and the copy in TCRdb shows in-frame clones only, minus some. The sample contains about a million clones, 70% to 85% of which appear only once. What was sequenced was memory CD4+ T cells from PBMCs. Regarding subset: CD45RA-negative fraction. These receptors came from a man aged 18 to 30 in good health. Some clones in this sample may be carry-over from other donors' samples.

This clone came up many times. The chain couples TRBV14 to TRBJ2-7, with D perhaps matching TRBD1 (6 bases). The ends were cut back, 6 bases at V and 2 bases at J, with 8 bases in the middle. Germline loops: CDR1 SGHDN, CDR2 FVKESK. This CDR3 is built from 12 residues. CDR3 sequence: CASRQGTYEQYF. CDR3 nucleotides: TGTGCCAGCAGGCAGGGGACCTACGAGCAGTACTTC.

This chain uses TRBV14 with TRBJ2-5; D not certain. Between the trimmed V and J ends, which lost 4 bases and 4 bases, there was a span of 13 bases. CDR1 is SGHDN, CDR2 FVKESK, per germline. This CDR3 has 14 amino acids. This CDR3 is CASSPWTGGETQYF. CDR3 nucleotide sequence: TGTGCCAGCAGCCCATGGACGGGCGGAGAGACCCAGTACTTC.

The V gene is TRBV7-8, the J gene TRBJ1-1; the D is unclear. The V end lost 6 bases, the J end lost 4 bases, and 15 bases lay between the germline ends. From germline, CDR1 is SGHVS and CDR2 FQNEAQ. The length of the CDR3 is 14 residues. CDR3 loop: CASSSILTVTEAFF. CDR3 DNA sequence: TGTGCCAGCAGTTCCATCCTTACAGTCACTGAAGCTTTCTTT.

V and J are TRBV5-1 and TRBJ2-3; 7 nucleotides align to TRBD2. This CDR3 comprises 16 residues. Germline CDR1 reads SGHRS; CDR2 reads YFSETQ. V shed 5 bases and J 7 bases; nucleotides not matched to a gene: 16. The DNA of the CDR3 is TGCGCCAGCAGGTCATCTAGCGGAGGGATGGTTAATACGCAGTATTTT. Amino acids: CASRSSSGGMVNTQYF.